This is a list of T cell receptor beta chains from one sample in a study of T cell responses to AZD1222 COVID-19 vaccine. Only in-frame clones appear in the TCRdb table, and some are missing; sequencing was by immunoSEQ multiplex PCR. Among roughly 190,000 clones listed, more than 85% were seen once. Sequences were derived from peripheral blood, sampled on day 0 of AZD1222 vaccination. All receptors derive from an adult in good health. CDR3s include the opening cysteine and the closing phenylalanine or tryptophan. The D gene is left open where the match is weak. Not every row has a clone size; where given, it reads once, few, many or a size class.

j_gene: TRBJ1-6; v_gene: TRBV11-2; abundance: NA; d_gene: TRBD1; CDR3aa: CASSPRQGRNSPLHF; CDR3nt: TGTGCCAGCAGCCCGAGACAGGGGCGAAATTCACCCCTCCACTTT
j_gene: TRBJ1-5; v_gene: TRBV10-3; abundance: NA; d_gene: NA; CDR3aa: CAISEGGVNQPQHF; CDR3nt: TGTGCCATCAGCGAGGGAGGGGTCAATCAGCCCCAGCATTTT
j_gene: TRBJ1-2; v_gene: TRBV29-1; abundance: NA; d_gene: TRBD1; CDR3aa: CSATSDRGRRGYTF; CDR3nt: TGCAGCGCTACATCGGACAGGGGGCGCCGTGGCTACACCTTC
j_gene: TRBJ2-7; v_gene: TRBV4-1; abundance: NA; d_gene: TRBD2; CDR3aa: CASSHGMGGSYEQYF; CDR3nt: TGCGCCAGCAGCCACGGCATGGGCGGGAGTTACGAGCAGTACTTC
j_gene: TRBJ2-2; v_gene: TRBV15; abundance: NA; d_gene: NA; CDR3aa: CATSSVGDTGELFF; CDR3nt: TGTGCCACCAGCAGTGTCGGGGACACCGGGGAGCTGTTTTTT
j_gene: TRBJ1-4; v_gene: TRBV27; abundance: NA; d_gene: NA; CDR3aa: CASSSVEKGEKLFF; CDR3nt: TGTGCCAGCAGTTCCGTTGAGAAGGGAGAAAAACTGTTTTTT
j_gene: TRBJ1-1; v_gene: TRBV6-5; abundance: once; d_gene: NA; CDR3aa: CASGYIGTAEAFF; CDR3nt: TGTGCCAGCGGATATATTGGGACCGCTGAAGCTTTCTTT
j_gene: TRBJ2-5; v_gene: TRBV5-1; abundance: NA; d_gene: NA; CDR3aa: CASSVGQETQYF; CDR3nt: TGCGCCAGCAGCGTGGGACAAGAGACCCAGTACTTC
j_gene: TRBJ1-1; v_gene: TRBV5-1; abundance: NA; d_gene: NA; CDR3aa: CASSNFWNTEAFF; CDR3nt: TGCGCCAGCAGTAACTTCTGGAACACTGAAGCTTTCTTT
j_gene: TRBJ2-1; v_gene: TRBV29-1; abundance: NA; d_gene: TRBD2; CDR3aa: CSHRRGAYNEQFF; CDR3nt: TGCAGCCATAGGCGGGGGGCTTACAATGAGCAGTTCTTC
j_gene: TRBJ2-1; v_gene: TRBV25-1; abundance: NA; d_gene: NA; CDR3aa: CASSDTGSSYNEQFF; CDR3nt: TGTGCCAGCAGTGATACGGGGAGCTCCTACAATGAGCAGTTCTTC
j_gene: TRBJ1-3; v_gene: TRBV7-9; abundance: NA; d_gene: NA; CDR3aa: CASSLAGSSGNTIYF; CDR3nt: TGTGCCAGCAGCTTAGCGGGCAGCTCTGGAAACACCATATATTTT
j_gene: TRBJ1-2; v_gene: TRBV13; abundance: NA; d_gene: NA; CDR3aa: CASSLEINYGYTF; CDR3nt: TGTGCCAGCAGCTTGGAGATTAACTATGGCTACACCTTC
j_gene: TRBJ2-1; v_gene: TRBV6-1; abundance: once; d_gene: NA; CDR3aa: CASSETDRVSTRGYNEQFF; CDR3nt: TGTGCCAGCAGTGAAACTGACAGGGTATCGACTAGGGGGTACAATGAGCAGTTCTTC
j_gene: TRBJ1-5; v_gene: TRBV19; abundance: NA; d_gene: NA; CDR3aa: CASSIRKSNQPQHF; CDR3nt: TGTGCCAGTAGTATCCGGAAAAGCAATCAGCCCCAGCATTTT
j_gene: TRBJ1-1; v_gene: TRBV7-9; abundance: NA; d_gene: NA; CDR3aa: CASSLPHRTEAFF; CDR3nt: TGTGCCAGCAGCTTACCCCACCGAACTGAAGCTTTCTTT
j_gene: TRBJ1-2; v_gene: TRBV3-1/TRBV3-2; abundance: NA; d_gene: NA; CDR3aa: CASSQEARDHGYTF; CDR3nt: TGTGCCAGCAGCCAAGAAGCCCGGGACCATGGCTACACCTTC
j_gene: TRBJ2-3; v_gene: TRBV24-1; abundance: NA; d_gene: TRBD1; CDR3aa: CATRDRVTDTQYF; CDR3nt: TGTGCCACCAGGGACAGGGTGACAGATACGCAGTATTTT
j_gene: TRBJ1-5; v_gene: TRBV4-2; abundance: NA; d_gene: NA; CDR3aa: CASSQDGRASNQPQHF; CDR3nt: TGTGCCAGCAGCCAAGACGGGCGGGCTAGCAATCAGCCCCAGCATTTT
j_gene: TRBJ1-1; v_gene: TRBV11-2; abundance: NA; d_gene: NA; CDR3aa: CASSPLDSVPEAFF; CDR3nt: TGTGCCAGCAGCCCCCTAGACAGTGTTCCTGAAGCTTTCTTT
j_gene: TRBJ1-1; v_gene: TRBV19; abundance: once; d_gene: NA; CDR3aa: CASSIGPPNFETVKEVNTEAFF; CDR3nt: TGTGCCAGTAGTATAGGTCCTCCCAACTTCGAGACGGTAAAGGAGGTGAACACTGAAGCTTTCTTT
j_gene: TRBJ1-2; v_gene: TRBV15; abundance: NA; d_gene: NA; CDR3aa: CATKIGVQPYGYTF; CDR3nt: TGTGCCACCAAGATTGGCGTACAGCCCTATGGCTACACCTTC
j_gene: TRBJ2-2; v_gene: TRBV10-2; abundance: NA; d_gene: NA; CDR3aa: CASSGSNTGELFF; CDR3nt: TGCGCCAGCAGCGGCAGTAACACCGGGGAGCTGTTTTTT
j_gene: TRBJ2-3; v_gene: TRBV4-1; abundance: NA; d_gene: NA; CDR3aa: CASSQTSTASTDTQYF; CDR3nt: TGCGCCAGCAGCCAAACCTCGACAGCTAGCACAGATACGCAGTATTTT
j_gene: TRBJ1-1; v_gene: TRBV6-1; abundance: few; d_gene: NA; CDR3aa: CASSDRTEAFF; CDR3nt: TGTGCCAGCAGTGACAGAACTGAAGCTTTCTTT
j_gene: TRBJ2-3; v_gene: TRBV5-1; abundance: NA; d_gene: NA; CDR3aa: CASSQTHNTDTQYF; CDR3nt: TGCGCCAGCAGCCAAACTCACAACACAGATACGCAGTATTTT
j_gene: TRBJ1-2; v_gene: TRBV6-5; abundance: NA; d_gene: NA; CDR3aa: CASRKTRAEGYGYTF; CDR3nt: TGTGCCAGCAGAAAAACCAGGGCTGAGGGCTATGGCTACACCTTC
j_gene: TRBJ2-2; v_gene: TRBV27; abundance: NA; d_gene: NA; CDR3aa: CASSRWTRGGIGELFF; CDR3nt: TGTGCCAGCAGTAGATGGACTAGAGGGGGGATAGGGGAGCTGTTTTTT
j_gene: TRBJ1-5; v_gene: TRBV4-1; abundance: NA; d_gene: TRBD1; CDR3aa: CASSQEGGQAGNQPQHF; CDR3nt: TGCGCCAGCAGCCAAGAAGGCGGACAGGCTGGCAATCAGCCCCAGCATTTT
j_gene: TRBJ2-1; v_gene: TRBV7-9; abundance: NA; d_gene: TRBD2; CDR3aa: CASSFTRTSGRNEQFF; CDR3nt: TGTGCCAGCAGCTTTACCCGGACTAGCGGGAGGAATGAGCAGTTCTTC
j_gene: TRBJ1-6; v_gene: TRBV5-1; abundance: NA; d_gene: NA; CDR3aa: CASSLDEGSPLHF; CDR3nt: TGCGCCAGCAGCTTGGACGAAGGTTCACCCCTCCACTTT
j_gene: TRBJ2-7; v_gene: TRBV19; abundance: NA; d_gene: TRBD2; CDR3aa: CASRLAGPSYEQYF; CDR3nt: TGTGCCAGTAGATTAGCGGGACCCTCCTACGAGCAGTACTTC
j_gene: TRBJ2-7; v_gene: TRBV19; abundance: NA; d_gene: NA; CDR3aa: CASSIVTTMSSYEQYF; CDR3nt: TGTGCCAGTAGTATAGTAACAACTATGAGCTCCTACGAGCAGTACTTC
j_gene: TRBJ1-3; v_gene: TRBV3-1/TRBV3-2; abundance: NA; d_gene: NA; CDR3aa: CASSPEGLNTIYF; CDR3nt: TGTGCCAGCAGCCCCGAGGGGCTAAACACCATATATTTT
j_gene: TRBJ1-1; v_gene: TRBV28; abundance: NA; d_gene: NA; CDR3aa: CASSVSLTAFF; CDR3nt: TGTGCCAGCAGTGTATCACTGACAGCTTTCTTT
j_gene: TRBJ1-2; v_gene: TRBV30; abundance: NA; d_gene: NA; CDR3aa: CAWIGQGQNYGYTF; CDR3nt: TGTGCCTGGATCGGGCAGGGCCAAAACTATGGCTACACCTTC